This is a list of T cell receptor beta chains from one sample in a study of tumor and adjacent non-tumor tissue in lung cancer. TCRdb recomputed calls from the multiplex PCR reads with MiXCR, one row per CDR3 protein. The data hold around 70,000 distinct CDR3 sequences, with around three quarters observed a single time. The sequencing input was lung tumor tissue. The source of these receptors is a man aged 60 to 75 with non-small cell lung cancer. Both conserved end residues are part of each CDR3. The order of the fields is V gene, J gene, CDR3 length, clone size, CDR3 protein. A clone size is listed for some rows: how often the clone was seen (once, few, many), or a class if it is expanded.

>TRBV6-1|TRBJ1-2|14|few
CASSEGLFNYGYTF
>TRBV6-2/TRBV6-3|TRBJ2-2|15|NA
CASTSSGRDTGELFF
>TRBV7-8|TRBJ2-3|11|NA
CASSFDDTQYF
>TRBV20-1|TRBJ2-1|13|NA
CSASIFPRHEQLF
>TRBV20-1|TRBJ2-2|15|NA
CSARGWSRNTRELFF
>TRBV12-3/TRBV12-4|TRBJ2-5|13|NA
CVSSLSPRETQYF
>TRBV20-1|TRBJ1-5|17|NA
CSASRQIGTYSNQPQHF
>TRBV6-5|TRBJ2-7|13|NA
CASGEQGAGEHYF
>TRBV6-5|TRBJ2-2|13|NA
CARSYKAGWGLFF
>TRBV29-1|TRBJ2-2|13|once
CSAEGNNTGGLFF
>TRBV5-1|TRBJ1-5|14|NA
CAGSLGGSNQPQHF
>TRBV20-1|TRBJ1-1|13|NA
CSAYPGMGPEAFF
>TRBV11-2|TRBJ1-1|14|NA
CARSSDLLGDEAFF
>TRBV29-1|TRBJ1-1|13|NA
CSVEMGVDTEAFF
>TRBV7-9|TRBJ2-7|13|NA
CTSSFPRDRGQYF
>TRBV11-1|TRBJ2-5|15|NA
CVNSSGLAVGETQYF
>TRBV20-1|TRBJ1-5|13|NA
CSGQAGTKLPQHF
>TRBV7-9|TRBJ2-1|14|NA
CASREVKGRRQQFF
>TRBV5-1|TRBJ1-6|15|few
CASSLEGPPDSPLHF
>TRBV5-1|TRBJ2-2|13|NA
CASSLGSAGELVF
>TRBV10-2|TRBJ1-5|15|many
CASRVTGDSNQPQHF
>TRBV10-3|TRBJ1-6|14|NA
CAISEFVTNSPLHF
>TRBV29-1|TRBJ2-6|15|NA
CSVGVSSSGTNVLTF
>TRBV20-1|TRBJ2-3|17|NA
CSATPWTSGFGTDTQYF
>TRBV6-5|TRBJ2-7|12|NA
CASSRGGYEWYF
>TRBV6-6|TRBJ2-7|14|NA
CASMPGPGVRMLYF
>TRBV29-1|TRBJ2-7|15|NA
CSVENQGLVTGEQYF
>TRBV6-5|TRBJ1-2|14|NA
CANTLRPRGEGYTF
>TRBV29-1|TRBJ2-1|15|NA
CSVDSASGAYNGQFF
>TRBV14|TRBJ2-3|14|NA
CASSQDLTTDTQCF
>TRBV5-6|TRBJ2-1|14|NA
CASSLVISRNKQFF
>TRBV20-1|TRBJ1-1|17|NA
CNAGVGGRGRMNTEAFF
>TRBV6-5|TRBJ2-5|15|once
CASSPNAGHRETQYF
>TRBV20-1|TRBJ2-3|16|NA
CSARAPRGRSTDMQYF
>TRBV29-1|TRBJ1-5|13|NA
CSVTGGSNQPQHF
>TRBV11-1|TRBJ2-2|14|NA
CASNYTSGTGDLFF
>TRBV12-3/TRBV12-4|TRBJ2-2|14|NA
CASRDKGGARELFF
>TRBV20-1|TRBJ2-4|14|once
CSAPGGSKQNIQYF
>TRBV6-2/TRBV6-3|TRBJ1-6|15|medium-sized
CASSYREGDNSPLHF
>TRBV29-1|TRBJ2-7|14|medium-sized
CSVRAGTGRNEQYF
>TRBV13|TRBJ2-7|15|NA
CASSVIAGARYEQYF
>TRBV20-1|TRBJ2-4|12|large
CSARGPQNIQYF
>TRBV11-1|TRBJ2-2|14|once
CASSYISGTGELLF
>TRBV12-3/TRBV12-4|TRBJ1-2|11|many
CASVTYGGYTF
>TRBV5-4|TRBJ2-1|13|NA
CASSGAPVNEQIF
>TRBV4-2|TRBJ2-7|14|NA
CASSQSGLDYEQYF
>TRBV12-3/TRBV12-4|TRBJ1-2|14|NA
CASSTRTGDYGYIF